The entry below describes one TCR beta chain. The data derive from a study of cytomegalovirus exposure and HLA in healthy donors. The PCR made use of 60 Vbeta and 13 Jbeta primers. The protocol was immunoSEQ multiplex PCR, while the TCRdb copy is restricted to in-frame clones and leaves out a portion. The repertoire consists of 110,000 to 150,000 clones, with roughly 79% occurring once and the leading ten covering 9.7%. With 4 bases clipped from V and 0 bases from J, the junction kept 5 bases outside the gene matches. The CDR3 covers 16 residues. The germline V gene encodes CDR1 MNHNS and CDR2 SASEGT.

The source is a woman aged 55 to 70 in good health and CMV-seropositive. V gene TRBV6-1 combines with J gene TRBJ2-1, with 8 nucleotides matching TRBD2. Sequenced material: PBMCs. CDR3 bases: TGTGCCAGCAGTGTTAGCGGGGTTAGCTCCTACAATGAGCAGTTCTTC. Translated: CASSVSGVSSYNEQFF.